These 16 T cell receptor beta chains were sequenced from one sample in a study of blood T cell repertoires in COVID-19. The table came from immunoSEQ multiplex PCR; TCRdb's copy has only in-frame clones and leaves some out. This table has around 250,000 clones, 80% to 85% appearing once. The material sequenced was peripheral blood. All receptors come from a middle-aged woman who had recovered from COVID-19.

V and J are TRBV9 and TRBJ2-2; a weak D match, TRBD2 (5 bases). The CDR3 spans 15 residues. V lost 0 bases, J lost 7 bases, and 13 bases lay in between. CDR1 SGDLS and CDR2 YYNGEE come from the germline V gene. The CDR3 coding sequence is TGTGCCAGCAGCGTAGCGGGAAGGGAGATCGGGGAGCTGTTTTTT. The encoded protein is CASSVAGREIGELFF.

The chain carries TRBV4-1 and TRBJ2-3; possibly TRBD2 for D (7 bases). This CDR3 spans 16 amino acids. Germline V gene lookup returns CDR1 MGHRA and CDR2 YSYEKL. Trimming pared 1 base from V and 5 bases from J, leaving 16 bases between. This CDR3 is CASSQATGGREDTQYF. CDR3 DNA sequence: TGCGCCAGCAGCCAAGCTACGGGGGGCCGGGAAGATACGCAGTATTTT.

This chain connects TRBV19 to TRBJ1-2; D not resolved. V lost 1 base and J lost 4, with 10 bases in between. The germline V gene encodes CDR1 LNHDA and CDR2 SQIVND (reference sequence). The CDR3 is made up of 14 amino acids. The CDR3 coding sequence is TGTGCCAGTAGTATAGTTCCCAGGTCCTATGGCTACACCTTC. Encoded protein: CASSIVPRSYGYTF.

V and J are TRBV6-5 and TRBJ2-5; maybe TRBD1 (6 bases). Germline V gene data show CDR1 as MNHEY and CDR2 as SVGAGI. This CDR3 spans 13 amino acids. The V end lost 6 bases, the J end lost 5 bases, and 13 bases lay between the germline ends. For the CDR3, the DNA is TGTGCCAGCAGACCAGGGGCGCAGGAGACCCAGTACTTC. It is translated as CASRPGAQETQYF.

The J gene is TRBJ2-2, the V gene TRBV27; D possibly corresponds to TRBD2 (5 bases). This CDR3 is 14 amino acids long. Deletions cut 8 bases from V and 4 bases from J, with 14 bases between. Germline loops: CDR1 MNHEY, CDR2 SMNVEV (reference sequence). This chain's CDR3 is CASYGGEGTGELFF. CDR3 nucleotide sequence: TGTGCCAGCTATGGCGGCGAGGGCACCGGGGAGCTGTTTTTT.

The V and J genes are TRBV15 and TRBJ2-6; D is undetermined. CDR3 length: 16 residues. Germline-derived CDR1 and CDR2 are LNHNV and YYDKDF (reference sequence). V lost 0 bases and J lost 0, with 6 bases in between. The CDR3 sequence: CATSRDRYSGANVLTF. The DNA for the CDR3 is TGTGCCACCAGCAGAGACCGGTACTCTGGGGCCAACGTCCTGACTTTC.

The chain carries TRBV19 and TRBJ2-7; possibly TRBD1 for D (7 bases). This CDR3 comprises 14 residues. Looked up from germline, CDR1 is LNHDA and CDR2 is SQIVND (reference sequence). Trimming cost V 6 bases and J 2 bases, with 14 bases left between them. The CDR3 region is CASRKDRTTYEQYF. The CDR3 nucleotides are TGTGCCAGTAGGAAGGACAGGACTACCTACGAGCAGTACTTC.

The chain combines TRBV30 with TRBJ2-3, with a weak D call TRBD1 (5 bases). Trimming removed 0 bases from V and 1 base from J, with 5 bases in between. The CDR3 contains 13 residues. Germline V gives CDR1 GTSNPN, CDR2 SVGIG (reference sequence). In nucleotides, the CDR3 is TGTGCCTGGAGTGTACAGGGCACAGATACGCAGTATTTT. Translated: CAWSVQGTDTQYF. The full variable domain, its missing parts supplied by reference TRBV30 and TRBJ2-3, is SQTIHQWPATLVQPVGSPLSLECTVEGTSNPNLYWYRQAAGRGLQLLFYSVGIGQISSEVPQNLSASRPQDRQFILSSKKLLLSDSGFYLCAWSVQGTDTQYFGPGTRLTVL.

The V gene is TRBV15, the J gene TRBJ1-3, with D possibly TRBD1 on 5 matching bases. Germline CDR1 reads LNHNV; CDR2 reads YYDKDF (reference sequence). The length of the CDR3 is 15 residues. V dropped 4 bases and J dropped 4 bases, with 14 bases sitting between them. CDR3 nucleotide sequence: TGTGCCACCAGCAAATGGGGCTCTCTGGGAAACACCATATATTTT. Encoded protein: CATSKWGSLGNTIYF. Supplemented by reference TRBV15 and TRBJ1-3, the full variable domain reads DAMVIQNPRYQVTQFGKPVTLSCSQTLNHNVMYWYQQKSSQAPKLLFHYYDKDFNNEADTPDNFQSRRPNTSFCFLDIRSPGLGDTAMYLCATSKWGSLGNTIYFGEGSWLTVV.

CDR3 nucleotide sequence: TGTGCCGGCGGGACAGGGACCCACGCGAACACCGGGGAGCTGTTTTTT. Its protein is CAGGTGTHANTGELFF. J is TRBJ2-2 and V is TRBV30; 9 bases agree with TRBD1. V trimming: 8 bases; J trimming: 0 bases; junction bases outside the gene matches: 10. The germline gives CDR1 GTSNPN, CDR2 SVGIG (reference sequence). This CDR3 has 16 residues.

The V call is TRBV18, the J call TRBJ2-2, with no clear D. There are 14 residues in the CDR3. Between the trimmed V and J ends, which lost 6 bases and 0 bases, there was a span of 8 bases. Germline V lookup: CDR1 KGHSH, CDR2 LQKENI. CDR3 bases: TGTGCCAGCTCGGAACAGACGAACACCGGGGAGCTGTTTTTT. Amino acids: CASSEQTNTGELFF.

V and J are TRBV5-5 and TRBJ2-5; the D gene is possibly TRBD1 (6 bases). CDR1 SGHKS and CDR2 YYEKEE come from the germline V gene (reference sequence). This CDR3 region has 14 residues. V was shortened by 6 bases and J by 3 bases, with 15 bases between the two germline ends. This CDR3 is CASTQWDTEETQYF. The DNA of the CDR3 is TGTGCCAGCACCCAATGGGACACTGAAGAGACCCAGTACTTC.

The chain carries TRBV5-1 and TRBJ2-1; no firm D call. Germline V lookup: CDR1 SGHRS, CDR2 YFSETQ. Trimming left V 7 bases short and J 10 bases short, with 12 bases between. There are 11 residues in the CDR3. The CDR3 sequence is CASLVVWEQFF. CDR3 nucleotide sequence: TGCGCCAGCTTAGTCGTGTGGGAGCAGTTCTTC.

The chain is built from TRBV13 and TRBJ1-4, with 7 bases matching TRBD1. V lost 5 bases and J lost 0; bases outside the gene matches: 9. Germline CDR1 and CDR2: PRHDT and FYEKMQ (reference sequence). The CDR3 loop spans 17 amino acids. The CDR3 DNA reads as TGTGCCAGCAGCCTGACAGGGACGAGGTCAACTAATGAAAAACTGTTTTTT. As protein: CASSLTGTRSTNEKLFF.

The rearrangement links TRBV29-1 to TRBJ2-7; D perhaps matches TRBD1 (6 bases). From germline, CDR1 is SQVTM and CDR2 ANQGSEA. This CDR3 region has 13 residues. The V end lost 1 base, the J end lost 6 bases, and 13 bases lay between the germline ends. The CDR3 sequence: CSVEVYDRTEQYF. The CDR3 DNA sequence: TGCAGCGTTGAAGTCTATGACAGGACCGAGCAGTACTTC.

This sequence joins TRBV7-8 and TRBJ1-3, with D possibly TRBD1 on 5 matching bases. Trimming took off 5 bases at V and 3 bases at J, with 14 bases between the two ends. In germline, CDR1 is SGHVS, CDR2 FQNEAQ. The CDR3 has 15 amino acids. The CDR3 DNA is TGTGCCAGCAGCCCGCGGGGGACGCTTGGAAACACCATATATTTT. Its translation: CASSPRGTLGNTIYF.